This T cell receptor beta chain was identified during a study of blood T cells in healthy people across ages. Study summary: Template switching picked up about one barcoded beta molecule for each two T cells. Whole-study results and caveats: Both higher diversity and more naive CD4+ cells marked long-lived donors when set against aged donors.

PCR was performed a second time for about 7 to 11 cycles using a sample-barcoded 5' primer and a J-beta primer mix. Researchers report that a template-switch adaptor with 12 random nucleotides tagged each cDNA molecule. TCRdb re-derived calls from the 5' RACE reads in MiXCR, one entry per CDR3 protein. Found here are about 1 million distinct CDR3 sequences, around 45% of them singletons; the top ten hold 15% to 20%. The CDR3 has 20 residues. Germline V gives CDR1 MGHRA, CDR2 YSYEKL. Trimming took 2 bases from V and 1 from J; bases not matched to a gene: 14. In regard to this clonotype: Its target is not known.

The receptor was isolated from a woman aged 55-70 years in good health. Sample: blood. The V and J genes are TRBV4-1 and TRBJ2-5, with 12 positions matching TRBD2. The CDR3 sequence: CASSQSLAGGTKRIQETQYF. The CDR3 region has the DNA TGCGCCAGCAGCCAATCCCTAGCGGGGGGGACCAAACGAATCCAAGAGACCCAGTACTTC.